The text below deals with one TCR beta chain. PCR employed 60 Vbeta and 13 Jbeta primers. The repertoire was sequenced with immunoSEQ multiplex PCR; TCRdb's copy has only in-frame clones and lacks some. Here the sample spans 150,000 to 200,000 clones, about 79% being singletons. The sample comes from a study of cytomegalovirus exposure and HLA in healthy donors. The V gene's germline CDR1 is MNHNS and CDR2 SASEGT. V lost 4 bases and J 5 bases, leaving 12 bases between the germline ends. The CDR3 loop spans 13 amino acids. This TCR derives from a man aged 18 to 29 in good health and CMV-seronegative. Sequencing was performed on PBMCs. The gene calls are TRBV6-1 and TRBJ2-7; D may be TRBD2 (6 bases). CDR3 amino acids: CASSGGAGHEQYF. CDR3 nucleotide sequence: TGTGCCAGCAGTGGGGGAGCGGGCCACGAGCAGTACTTC.